This T cell receptor (beta chain) is drawn from a study of blood T cell repertoires in COVID-19. Study information: Donors in the United States, Italy and Spain gave samples during acute or convalescent COVID-19. PBMCs, B-cell-depleted T cells, or T cells were the source of the cDNA or gDNA that made up the material.

In the study's own analysis: Nucleated cell number was recorded as an estimate derived from reference gene primer amplification. Produced via immunoSEQ multiplex PCR; TCRdb's table is partial and in-frame only. V, J and clone size reflect that table, while D and trimming were determined from the DNA. The data contain over 95,000 clones, roughly 76% of them seen just once; the ten biggest clones take up less than 11%. Germline V gene lookup returns CDR1 SGHTA and CDR2 FQGNSA. Deletions cut 5 bases from V and 9 bases from J, with 8 bases between. There are 11 residues in the CDR3. This sequence joins TRBV7-2 and TRBJ2-1; D is uncertain. This TCR came from a human donor in a cohort sampled during active COVID-19. The source material was peripheral blood. CDR3 sequence (DNA): TGTGCCAGCAGCACCGACATTGAGCAGTTCTTC. It is translated as CASSTDIEQFF.